Sequencing of this T cell receptor (beta chain) was carried out in a study of blood T cell repertoires in COVID-19. Study context: Sources were T cells, B-cell-depleted T cells, or PBMCs; the material itself was cDNA or gDNA.

J gave up 7 bases and V 5 bases, and 10 bases lay outside the gene matches. Germline V CDR1 and CDR2: SEHNR, FQNEAQ (reference sequence). The CDR3 contains 16 residues. Authors' data handling: From reference gene primer amplification, estimates of nucleated cell counts were derived. Clones were read by immunoSEQ multiplex PCR, and TCRdb kept only the in-frame ones, dropping some. V and J calls and clone size are as listed in that table; D and trimming were resolved from the DNA. The sample lists roughly 230,000 clones, roughly 86% occurring once. The TCR was taken from a man in his fifties with acute or convalescent COVID-19. The sequenced sample was peripheral blood. J is TRBJ2-1 and V is TRBV7-9; 11 bases agree with TRBD2. The CDR3 DNA is TGTGCCAGCAGCGGAAACTCCTGGACTAGCGGGAATGAGCAGTTCTTC. Translation gives CASSGNSWTSGNEQFF. Drawing the rest from reference TRBV7-9 and TRBJ2-1, the complete variable domain is DTGVSQNPRHKITKRGQNVTFRCDPISEHNRLYWYRQTLGQGPEFLTYFQNEAQLEKSRLLSDRFSAERPKGSFSTLEIQRTEQGDSAMYLCASSGNSWTSGNEQFFGPGTRLTVL.